The present T cell receptor (beta chain) was sequenced within a study of monozygotic twins with inflammatory bowel disease. Overall study findings and caveats: Among IBD patients, TCRbeta diversity (inverse Simpson) was lower than in healthy co-twins.

About this clonotype itself: Its cognate antigen is unknown.

The input for each TCR library was roughly 3,800 ng of total RNA. cDNA encoding TCRalpha and TCRbeta underwent two nested PCRs of 16 and 9 cycles, each of which was followed by bead purification. TCRdb reworked the 5' RACE reads into one entry per CDR3 protein, no DNA. The sample has around 400,000 distinct CDR3 sequences, and its top ten clones hold 2% to 2.5%. Every donor provided one blood sample measuring over 2 ml. The CDR3 sequence is 15 residues long. The germline CDR1 and CDR2 sequences are ENHRY and SYGVKD. This sequence originates from a human donor with ulcerative colitis or Crohn's disease, or a healthy co-twin of an affected twin (not recorded which). The rearrangement joins TRBV10-3 to TRBJ2-7; TCRdb returns TRBD1, unconfirmable since there is no DNA. The sequenced sample consisted of blood. The CDR3 reads CAISDSRTGAYEQYF.